A selection of T cell receptor beta chains follows, all from one sample in a study of cytomegalovirus exposure and HLA in healthy donors. The repertoire was sequenced with immunoSEQ multiplex PCR; TCRdb's copy has only in-frame clones and lacks some. Among roughly 89,000 clones listed, around four fifths were seen once. Sequenced sample: PBMCs. Source of these receptors: a man aged 25-45 years in good health and CMV-seropositive. The CDR3 runs from the conserved cysteine through the conserved F or W. The size field is filled for only some rows; it gives once, few, many or a size class.

clone size: NA
J gene: TRBJ2-7
V gene: TRBV7-9
CDR3 protein: CASSRGTIGGYEQYF

clone size: NA
J gene: TRBJ1-5
V gene: TRBV6-6
CDR3 protein: CASSRTGEGNQPQHF

clone size: NA
J gene: TRBJ1-1
V gene: TRBV5-1
CDR3 protein: CASSLVAGTEAFF

clone size: NA
J gene: TRBJ1-3
V gene: TRBV2
CDR3 protein: CASRGQGPGNTIYF

clone size: NA
J gene: TRBJ2-5
V gene: TRBV7-7
CDR3 protein: CASSLPGGETQYF

clone size: NA
J gene: TRBJ1-3
V gene: TRBV9
CDR3 protein: CASSPGGNTIYF

clone size: NA
J gene: TRBJ1-1
V gene: TRBV15
CDR3 protein: CATSRVPGGANTEAFF

clone size: once
J gene: TRBJ2-7
V gene: TRBV28
CDR3 protein: CASRTPGTGSSEQYF

clone size: NA
J gene: TRBJ2-5
V gene: TRBV5-6
CDR3 protein: CASSLVGGPQETQYF

clone size: NA
J gene: TRBJ2-3
V gene: TRBV6-4
CDR3 protein: CASSGNPGETQYF

clone size: NA
J gene: TRBJ1-2
V gene: TRBV7-9
CDR3 protein: CASSLEPGYDYGYTF

clone size: NA
J gene: TRBJ1-4
V gene: TRBV27
CDR3 protein: CASSLGGLLDNEKLFF

clone size: NA
J gene: TRBJ1-2
V gene: TRBV28
CDR3 protein: CASSLGGTGTNGYTF

clone size: NA
J gene: TRBJ1-4
V gene: TRBV5-1
CDR3 protein: CASSFAGKGGGEKLFF

clone size: NA
J gene: TRBJ2-7
V gene: TRBV5-1
CDR3 protein: CASSLDTFYEQYF

clone size: NA
J gene: TRBJ2-5
V gene: TRBV5-1
CDR3 protein: CASSLGGTGPAETQYF

clone size: NA
J gene: TRBJ1-1
V gene: TRBV6-1
CDR3 protein: CASSTYTEAFF

clone size: NA
J gene: TRBJ2-2
V gene: TRBV7-3
CDR3 protein: CASSPGQGLFF

clone size: NA
J gene: TRBJ1-1
V gene: TRBV10-3
CDR3 protein: CAISEGLMNTEAFF

clone size: NA
J gene: TRBJ2-7
V gene: TRBV19
CDR3 protein: CASSTGTGGSYEQYF

clone size: many
J gene: TRBJ2-7
V gene: TRBV2
CDR3 protein: CASSEGLAGEYEQYF

clone size: NA
J gene: TRBJ1-2
V gene: TRBV9
CDR3 protein: CASSVGGDYGYTF

clone size: NA
J gene: TRBJ2-1
V gene: TRBV5-1
CDR3 protein: CASSTDRGGQFF

clone size: few
J gene: TRBJ2-6
V gene: TRBV2
CDR3 protein: CARTGIRDRVGPGANVLTF

clone size: NA
J gene: TRBJ2-7
V gene: TRBV2
CDR3 protein: CASSEDRYASYEQYF

clone size: NA
J gene: TRBJ1-2
V gene: TRBV27
CDR3 protein: CASSSNTQGRTF

clone size: NA
J gene: TRBJ1-5
V gene: TRBV4-1
CDR3 protein: CASSQEWSQPQHF

clone size: NA
J gene: TRBJ2-2
V gene: TRBV5-1
CDR3 protein: CASSTGQDTGELFF

clone size: NA
J gene: TRBJ2-1
V gene: TRBV10-1
CDR3 protein: CASNGLYNEQFF

clone size: once
J gene: TRBJ1-4
V gene: TRBV7-9
CDR3 protein: CASSFYTGQGVREKLFF